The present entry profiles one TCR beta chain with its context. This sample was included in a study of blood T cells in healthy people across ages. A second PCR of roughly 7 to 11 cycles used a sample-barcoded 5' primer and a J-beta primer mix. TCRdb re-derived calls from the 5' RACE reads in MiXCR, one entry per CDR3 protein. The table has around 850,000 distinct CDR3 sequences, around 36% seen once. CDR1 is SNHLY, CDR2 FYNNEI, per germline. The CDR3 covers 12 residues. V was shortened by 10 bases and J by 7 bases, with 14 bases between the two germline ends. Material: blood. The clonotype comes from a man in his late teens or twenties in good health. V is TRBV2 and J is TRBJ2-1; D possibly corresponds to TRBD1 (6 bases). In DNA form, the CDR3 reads TGTGCCACTTTTAAAGGGGGAAATGAGCAGTTCTTC. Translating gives CATFKGGNEQFF.